This TCR beta chain emerged from a study of T-cell reconstitution after alpha-beta-depleted transplantation in children. At least ten counts were recorded for this clonotype. Its antigen is unidentified. V lost 6 bases, J lost 1 base, and 6 bases stayed unmatched. CDR3 size: 14 residues. In germline, CDR1 is SGHKS, CDR2 YYEKEE (reference sequence). Study-level results: Expanded graft clones numbering several hundred reportedly gave rise to alpha-beta T cells about two months after transplant.

Unique molecular identifiers were used in preparing the TCRbeta library. One entry per CDR3 protein, called by TCRdb with MiXCR from the PCR reads. The top ten clones hold around 2% of a sample with almost 500,000 distinct CDR3 sequences, 10% of them seen once. The receptor's source is a child aged 2 to 9 with inherited bone marrow failure, due to receive a stem cell transplant. V is TRBV5-5 and J is TRBJ2-7; the match to TRBD1 covers 8 bases. The sequenced sample was PBMCs, obtained before TCRalphabeta/CD19-depleted stem cell transplant. Here the CDR3 reads CASTFGTGSYEQYF. The CDR3 nucleotides are TGTGCCAGCACTTTCGGGACAGGATCCTACGAGCAGTACTTC.